These T cell receptor beta chains were read from a single sample in a study of blood T cell repertoires in COVID-19. TCRdb's copy holds only in-frame clones and misses some; the assay was immunoSEQ multiplex PCR. In the table there are 250,000 or so clones, 88% of which are singletons. The sequenced sample was peripheral blood. These TCRs come from a woman between 55 and 75 years old with acute or convalescent COVID-19. Both conserved end residues are part of each CDR3. Fields, in order: V gene, clone size, D gene, J gene, CDR3 DNA, CDR3 protein. The D gene is left open where the match is weak. Clone size is stated in some rows and not others, as once, few, many or a class when expanded.

v_gene: TRBV6-4; abundance: -; d_gene: TRBD2; j_gene: TRBJ2-1; CDR3nt: TGTGCCAGCAGTCGGACTAGCGGGGGACCTTACAATGAGCAGTTCTTC; CDR3aa: CASSRTSGGPYNEQFF
v_gene: TRBV18; abundance: -; d_gene: TRBD1; j_gene: TRBJ1-3; CDR3nt: TGTGCCAGCTCTCCCGGGACAGGGGGAACCGGAAACACCATATATTTT; CDR3aa: CASSPGTGGTGNTIYF
v_gene: TRBV27; abundance: -; d_gene: TRBD1; j_gene: TRBJ1-2; CDR3nt: TGTGCCAGCAGCCGGGGGACAGGCCGCTATGGCTACACCTTC; CDR3aa: CASSRGTGRYGYTF
v_gene: TRBV5-1; abundance: -; d_gene: TRBD2; j_gene: TRBJ2-3; CDR3nt: TGCGCCACCTCGAGAGCGGGGGGACGCACAGATACGCAGTATTTT; CDR3aa: CATSRAGGRTDTQYF
v_gene: TRBV7-8; abundance: -; d_gene: -; j_gene: TRBJ2-7; CDR3nt: TGTGCCAGCAGCTTAATAGGAGGGTTCTCCTACGAGCAGTACTTC; CDR3aa: CASSLIGGFSYEQYF
v_gene: TRBV6-5; abundance: once; d_gene: -; j_gene: TRBJ2-5; CDR3nt: TGTGCCAGCAGTTACGGACAGGGAGGGCAAGAGACCCAGTACTTC; CDR3aa: CASSYGQGGQETQYF
v_gene: TRBV30; abundance: -; d_gene: -; j_gene: TRBJ1-1; CDR3nt: TGTGCCTGGAGTACTTTGAGGAGGGACACTGAAGCTTTCTTT; CDR3aa: CAWSTLRRDTEAFF
v_gene: TRBV3-1/TRBV3-2; abundance: -; d_gene: -; j_gene: TRBJ1-3; CDR3nt: TGTGCCAGCAGCCAAGATTGGGAATCTGGGGCCAACCTCTCTGGAAACACCATATATTTT; CDR3aa: CASSQDWESGANLSGNTIYF
v_gene: TRBV3-1/TRBV3-2; abundance: -; d_gene: TRBD1; j_gene: TRBJ2-1; CDR3nt: TGTGCCAGCAGCCAAGGGAGACAGGGCTATGAGCAGTTCTTC; CDR3aa: CASSQGRQGYEQFF
v_gene: TRBV28; abundance: -; d_gene: TRBD2; j_gene: TRBJ2-5; CDR3nt: TGTGCCAGCAGTTTAGTAGGTAGCGGGAGGGTCGGAGAGACCCAGTACTTC; CDR3aa: CASSLVGSGRVGETQYF
v_gene: TRBV5-4; abundance: -; d_gene: -; j_gene: TRBJ2-1; CDR3nt: TGTGCCAGCAGCCTAATGTCAGGGAAATACAATGAGCAGTTCTTC; CDR3aa: CASSLMSGKYNEQFF
v_gene: TRBV6-1; abundance: -; d_gene: -; j_gene: TRBJ2-2; CDR3nt: TGTGCCAGCAGTGAGCCGAGAGACACCGGGGAGCTGTTTTTT; CDR3aa: CASSEPRDTGELFF
v_gene: TRBV6-6; abundance: -; d_gene: -; j_gene: TRBJ1-4; CDR3nt: TGTGCCAGCAGGTCCGGTACAACTAATGAAAAACTGTTTTTT; CDR3aa: CASRSGTTNEKLFF
v_gene: TRBV7-3; abundance: -; d_gene: -; j_gene: TRBJ2-3; CDR3nt: TGTGCCAGCAGCCCGCTGGGACAAAATACGCAGTATTTT; CDR3aa: CASSPLGQNTQYF
v_gene: TRBV6-1; abundance: -; d_gene: -; j_gene: TRBJ1-6; CDR3nt: TGTGCCAGCAGTGAAGACAGGGACTATAATTCACCCCTCCACTTT; CDR3aa: CASSEDRDYNSPLHF
v_gene: TRBV19; abundance: -; d_gene: TRBD1; j_gene: TRBJ2-7; CDR3nt: TGTGCCGCACAGGGACAGGGGGCATACGAGCAGTACTTC; CDR3aa: CAAQGQGAYEQYF
v_gene: TRBV29-1; abundance: -; d_gene: TRBD1; j_gene: TRBJ2-7; CDR3nt: TGCAGCGTTCGGACAGGGGGCGCATCCTACGAGCAGTACTTC; CDR3aa: CSVRTGGASYEQYF
v_gene: TRBV19; abundance: -; d_gene: -; j_gene: TRBJ1-3; CDR3nt: TGTGCCAGTAGCTACTCAGGGGAACAAACTGGAAACACCATATATTTT; CDR3aa: CASSYSGEQTGNTIYF
v_gene: TRBV9; abundance: -; d_gene: TRBD1; j_gene: TRBJ2-7; CDR3nt: TGTGCCAGCAGCGGGGGGACAGGGAAGACATACGAGCAGTACTTC; CDR3aa: CASSGGTGKTYEQYF
v_gene: TRBV6-2/TRBV6-3; abundance: -; d_gene: TRBD1; j_gene: TRBJ1-5; CDR3nt: TGTGCCAGCAGTTTTACAGGGGGTAGACAGCCCCAGCATTTT; CDR3aa: CASSFTGGRQPQHF
v_gene: TRBV12-3/TRBV12-4; abundance: -; d_gene: -; j_gene: TRBJ1-3; CDR3nt: TGTGCCAGCAACACAGGGTCTAGAAACACCATATATTTT; CDR3aa: CASNTGSRNTIYF
v_gene: TRBV7-3; abundance: -; d_gene: -; j_gene: TRBJ1-2; CDR3nt: TGTGCCAGCAGGGAAGCGGAGCTGGACACCTTC; CDR3aa: CASREAELDTF
v_gene: TRBV19; abundance: -; d_gene: -; j_gene: TRBJ1-4; CDR3nt: TGTGCCAGTAGTAAGGGAGGACGAACTAATGAAAAACTGTTTTTT; CDR3aa: CASSKGGRTNEKLFF
v_gene: TRBV7-9; abundance: once; d_gene: -; j_gene: TRBJ2-1; CDR3nt: TGTGCCAGCAGCGTAACCTGGGGGCGGGAGTGGGGCTCCTACAATGAGCAGTTCTTC; CDR3aa: CASSVTWGREWGSYNEQFF
v_gene: TRBV2; abundance: -; d_gene: -; j_gene: TRBJ1-6; CDR3nt: TGTGCCAGCAAAGCAGGGTTGGGAAATTCACCCCTCCACTTT; CDR3aa: CASKAGLGNSPLHF
v_gene: TRBV9; abundance: -; d_gene: TRBD2; j_gene: TRBJ2-2; CDR3nt: TGTGCCAGCAGCCCACGGGCTAGCGGGAGGGCCGGGGAGCTGTTTTTT; CDR3aa: CASSPRASGRAGELFF
v_gene: TRBV7-2; abundance: -; d_gene: TRBD1; j_gene: TRBJ1-1; CDR3nt: TGTGCCAGCAGCTTAGAGAGACAGGGAAACACTGAAGCTTTCTTT; CDR3aa: CASSLERQGNTEAFF
v_gene: TRBV6-1; abundance: -; d_gene: TRBD1; j_gene: TRBJ2-3; CDR3nt: TGTGCCAGCAGTGATGGGACAGGTTTTCGTGGCACAGATACGCAGTATTTT; CDR3aa: CASSDGTGFRGTDTQYF